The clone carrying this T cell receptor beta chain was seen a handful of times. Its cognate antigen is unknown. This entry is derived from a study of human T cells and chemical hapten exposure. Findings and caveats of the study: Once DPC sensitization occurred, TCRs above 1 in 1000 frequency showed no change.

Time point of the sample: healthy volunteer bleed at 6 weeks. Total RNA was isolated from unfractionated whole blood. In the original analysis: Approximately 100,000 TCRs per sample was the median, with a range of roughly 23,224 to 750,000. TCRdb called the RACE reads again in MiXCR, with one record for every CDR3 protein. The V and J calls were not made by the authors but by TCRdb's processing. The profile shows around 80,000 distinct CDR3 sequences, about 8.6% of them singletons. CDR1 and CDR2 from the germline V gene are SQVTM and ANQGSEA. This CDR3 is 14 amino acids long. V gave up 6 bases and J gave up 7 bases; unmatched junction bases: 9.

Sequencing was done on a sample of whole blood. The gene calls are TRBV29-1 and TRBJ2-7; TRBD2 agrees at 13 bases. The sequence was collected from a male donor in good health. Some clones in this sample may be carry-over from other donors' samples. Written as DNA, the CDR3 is TGCAGCGTAGCCGGGACTAGCGGGGTTCAGGAGCAGTACTTC. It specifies CSVAGTSGVQEQYF.